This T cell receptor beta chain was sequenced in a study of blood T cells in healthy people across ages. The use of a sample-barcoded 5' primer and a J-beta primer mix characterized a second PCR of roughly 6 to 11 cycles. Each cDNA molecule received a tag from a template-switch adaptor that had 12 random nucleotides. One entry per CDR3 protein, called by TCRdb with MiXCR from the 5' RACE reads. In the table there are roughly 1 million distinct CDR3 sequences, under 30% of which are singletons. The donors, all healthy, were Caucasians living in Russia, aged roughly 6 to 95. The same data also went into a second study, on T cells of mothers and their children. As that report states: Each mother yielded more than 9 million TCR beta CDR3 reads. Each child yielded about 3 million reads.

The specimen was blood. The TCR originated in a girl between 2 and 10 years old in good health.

Here the CDR3 reads CASSFLGREAFF. The DNA of the CDR3 is TGTGCCAGCAGTTTCTTAGGACGTGAAGCTTTCTTT. The gene calls are TRBV6-5 and TRBJ1-1; D remains ambiguous. With 4 bases removed from V and 7 bases from J, the gap between germline ends came to 10 bases. Germline values: CDR1 MNHEY, CDR2 SVGAGI. The CDR3 consists of 12 residues.